These T cell receptor beta chains were read from a single sample in a study of blood T cells in healthy people across ages. TCRdb independently ran MiXCR on the 5' RACE reads; one entry per CDR3 protein. The sample contains about 1 million distinct CDR3 sequences, under 55% of which appear only once. Sequencing was performed on blood. The receptors were sampled from a woman aged 55-69 years in good health. The CDR3 runs from the conserved cysteine through the conserved F or W. The order of the fields is J gene, V gene, clone size, CDR3 length, CDR3 protein. Not every row has a clone size; where given, it reads once, few, many or a size class.

TRBJ1-1 | TRBV18 | NA | 14 | CASSPGNSNPEAFF
TRBJ1-2 | TRBV6-2/TRBV6-3 | many | 11 | CASTSSYGYTF
TRBJ1-1 | TRBV20-1 | NA | 14 | CSARDPRENTEAFF
TRBJ2-7 | TRBV12-3/TRBV12-4 | few | 16 | CASSLQLAGSPYEQYF
TRBJ2-3 | TRBV20-1 | few | 14 | CSAILAASTDTQYF
TRBJ2-5 | TRBV18 | NA | 14 | CASSTTPGHYKQYF
TRBJ2-7 | TRBV12-3/TRBV12-4 | NA | 12 | CASSYQIDEQYF
TRBJ2-7 | TRBV20-1 | NA | 14 | CSARDPAGVYEQYF
TRBJ2-3 | TRBV6-6 | few | 15 | CASKGTGDVTDTQYF
TRBJ2-5 | TRBV7-9 | NA | 16 | CASSPRWTSAQETQYF
TRBJ2-7 | TRBV10-3 | few | 14 | CAISESKQGFEQYF
TRBJ1-6 | TRBV28 | NA | 15 | CASTRGGGLSSPLHF
TRBJ1-2 | TRBV29-1 | few | 12 | CSVAEGLAGYTF
TRBJ2-3 | TRBV2 | few | 15 | CASSVASGSSDTQYF
TRBJ2-3 | TRBV20-1 | few | 12 | CSALGGTDTQYF
TRBJ2-4 | TRBV7-8 | NA | 15 | CASSSREQVQNIQYF
TRBJ1-2 | TRBV9 | NA | 14 | CASSDRDRGLGYTF
TRBJ2-7 | TRBV28 | NA | 15 | CASSSAGAENYEQYF
TRBJ2-1 | TRBV13 | NA | 12 | CASSPGGPEQFF
TRBJ2-3 | TRBV29-1 | once | 15 | CSIGLAGGLTDTQYF
TRBJ2-7 | TRBV28 | NA | 13 | CASSTGQSIEQYF
TRBJ1-2 | TRBV12-3/TRBV12-4 | NA | 14 | CASTLTGGAGGYTF
TRBJ2-7 | TRBV7-2 | NA | 17 | CASSLYASGGSYNEQYF
TRBJ2-1 | TRBV29-1 | few | 11 | CSVGQLNEQFF
TRBJ2-4 | TRBV5-1 | NA | 16 | CASSLSGTGVENIQYF
TRBJ1-2 | TRBV11-1 | NA | 15 | CASSPSGAQNYGYTF
TRBJ2-4 | TRBV5-6 | NA | 13 | CASLGSRRDIQYF
TRBJ2-1 | TRBV11-3 | NA | 16 | CASSLGGLSSYNEQFF
TRBJ2-1 | TRBV6-1 | NA | 14 | CASSRTGMWAEQFF
TRBJ2-7 | TRBV28 | few | 16 | CASSLQGDELTYEQYF
TRBJ1-6 | TRBV5-1 | few | 16 | CASSLTGGFSNSPLHF
TRBJ2-1 | TRBV5-5 | NA | 18 | CASSLRLAGRGSHNEQFF
TRBJ2-3 | TRBV7-6 | NA | 19 | CASSPAKVGTKISTDTQYF
NA | TRBV21-1 | NA | 13 | CAWERAGCYEQYF
TRBJ2-7 | TRBV11-2 | NA | 16 | CASSLTLAGGTYEQYF
TRBJ2-3 | TRBV20-1 | NA | 17 | CSAPASSGGRNTDTQYF
TRBJ2-7 | TRBV7-2 | once | 15 | CASSRPGTQTYEQYF
TRBJ2-7 | TRBV2 | NA | 16 | CASSDGQAGFTYEQYF
TRBJ2-2 | TRBV3-1 | few | 14 | CASSQVTSTGELFF
TRBJ1-5 | TRBV25-1 | NA | 16 | CASSDSAGAGNQPQHF
TRBJ2-1 | TRBV5-5 | NA | 15 | CASSNLAGGYNEQFF
TRBJ2-3 | TRBV6-5 | NA | 16 | CTSSYLTSGGTDTQYF
TRBJ2-7 | TRBV29-1 | NA | 11 | CSVEYRGGEYF
TRBJ1-2 | TRBV27 | NA | 13 | CASRLGGDYGYTF
TRBJ2-5 | TRBV20-1 | once | 14 | CSAFRDTAWETQYF
TRBJ2-1 | TRBV6-2/TRBV6-3 | few | 14 | CASTARQGLYEQFF
TRBJ2-1 | TRBV4-1 | NA | 16 | CASSHPTSGNYNEQFF
NA | TRBV27 | once | 14 | CASSLRVGVQTQYF
TRBJ1-5 | TRBV11-2 | NA | 14 | CASSLGGQLQPQHF
TRBJ2-2 | TRBV29-1 | few | 12 | CSVPGRAGELFF
TRBJ2-7 | TRBV10-3 | NA | 16 | CAISESTGGGSYEQYF
TRBJ2-7 | TRBV12-3/TRBV12-4 | NA | 15 | CASSSYPRDRDEQYF
TRBJ2-7 | TRBV4-1 | NA | 16 | CASSPGLARKTYEQYF
TRBJ1-1 | TRBV29-1 | few | 10 | CSAGDREAFF
TRBJ2-3 | TRBV20-1 | NA | 13 | CSARDYPTDTQYF
TRBJ2-7 | TRBV30 | NA | 12 | CAWRLYEGEQYF
TRBJ1-4 | TRBV7-4 | NA | 16 | CASSSGPQGAWEKLFF
TRBJ2-1 | TRBV5-1 | once | 18 | CASSLSYSWDTGLNEQFF
TRBJ1-4 | TRBV7-6 | NA | 14 | CASSSEYGVEKLFF
TRBJ2-7 | TRBV4-1 | once | 15 | CASSQGWSGAHEQYF